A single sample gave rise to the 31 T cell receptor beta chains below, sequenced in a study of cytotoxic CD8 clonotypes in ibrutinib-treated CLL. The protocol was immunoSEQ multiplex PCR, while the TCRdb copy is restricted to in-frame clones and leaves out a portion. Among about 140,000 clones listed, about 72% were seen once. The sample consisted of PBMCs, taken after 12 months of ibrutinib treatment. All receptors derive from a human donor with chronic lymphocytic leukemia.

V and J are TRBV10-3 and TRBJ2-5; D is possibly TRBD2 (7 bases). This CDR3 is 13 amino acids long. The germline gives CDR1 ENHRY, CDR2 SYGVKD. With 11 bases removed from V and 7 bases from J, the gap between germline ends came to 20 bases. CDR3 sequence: CASQPGEGGTQYF. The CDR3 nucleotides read TGTGCCTCGCAGCCAGGGGAGGGAGGGACCCAGTACTTC.

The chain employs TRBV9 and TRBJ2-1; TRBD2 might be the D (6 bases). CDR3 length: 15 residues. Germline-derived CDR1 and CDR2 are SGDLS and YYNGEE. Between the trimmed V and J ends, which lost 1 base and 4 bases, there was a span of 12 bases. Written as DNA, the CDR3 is TGTGCCAGCAGCGTATATGATAGCGGATACAATGAGCAGTTCTTC. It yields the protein CASSVYDSGYNEQFF.

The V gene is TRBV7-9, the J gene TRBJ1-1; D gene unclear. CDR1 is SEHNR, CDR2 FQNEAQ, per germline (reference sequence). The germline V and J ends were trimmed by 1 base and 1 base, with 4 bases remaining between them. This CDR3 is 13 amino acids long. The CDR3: CASSLEENTEAFF. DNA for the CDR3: TGTGCCAGCAGCTTAGAAGAGAACACTGAAGCTTTCTTT. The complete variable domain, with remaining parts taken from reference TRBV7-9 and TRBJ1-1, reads DTGVSQNPRHKITKRGQNVTFRCDPISEHNRLYWYRQTLGQGPEFLTYFQNEAQLEKSRLLSDRFSAERPKGSFSTLEIQRTEQGDSAMYLCASSLEENTEAFFGQGTRLTVV.

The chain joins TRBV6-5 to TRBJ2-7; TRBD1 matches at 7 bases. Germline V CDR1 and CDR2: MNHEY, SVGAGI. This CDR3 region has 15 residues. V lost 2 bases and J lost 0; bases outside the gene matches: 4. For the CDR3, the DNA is TGTGCCAGCAGTTACAGGGGACAGAACTCCTACGAGCAGTACTTC. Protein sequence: CASSYRGQNSYEQYF.

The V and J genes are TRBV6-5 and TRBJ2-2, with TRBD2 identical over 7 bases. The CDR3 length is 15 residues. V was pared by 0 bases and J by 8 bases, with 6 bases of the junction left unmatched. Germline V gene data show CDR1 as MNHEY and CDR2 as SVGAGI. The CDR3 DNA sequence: TGTGCCAGCAGTTACTCTTGGAGCGGGACGGGGGAGCTGTTTTTT. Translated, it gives CASSYSWSGTGELFF.

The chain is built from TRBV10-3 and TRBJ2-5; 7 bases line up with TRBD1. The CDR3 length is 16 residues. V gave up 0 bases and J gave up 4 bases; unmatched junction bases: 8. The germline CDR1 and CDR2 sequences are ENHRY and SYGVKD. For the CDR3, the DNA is TGTGCCATCAGTGAGTCTCCCGATGACAGGGCAGAGACCCAGTACTTC. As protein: CAISESPDDRAETQYF.

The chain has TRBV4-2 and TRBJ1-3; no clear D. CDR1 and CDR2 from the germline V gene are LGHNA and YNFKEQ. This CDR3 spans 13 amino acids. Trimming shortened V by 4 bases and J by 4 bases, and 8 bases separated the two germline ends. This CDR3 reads CASSPTSGNTIYF. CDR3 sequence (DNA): TGTGCCAGCAGCCCGACAAGCGGAAACACCATATATTTT.

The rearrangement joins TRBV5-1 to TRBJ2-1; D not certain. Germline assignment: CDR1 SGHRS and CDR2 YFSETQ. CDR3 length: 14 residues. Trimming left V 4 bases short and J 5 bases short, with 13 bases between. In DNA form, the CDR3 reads TGCGCCAGCAGCCCCACCCAGTTTGACAATGAGCAGTTCTTC. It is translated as CASSPTQFDNEQFF. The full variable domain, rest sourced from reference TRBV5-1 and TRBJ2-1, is KAGVTQTPRYLIKTRGQQVTLSCSPISGHRSVSWYQQTPGQGLQFLFEYFSETQRNKGNFPGRFSGRQFSNSRSEMNVSTLELGDSALYLCASSPTQFDNEQFFGPGTRLTVL.

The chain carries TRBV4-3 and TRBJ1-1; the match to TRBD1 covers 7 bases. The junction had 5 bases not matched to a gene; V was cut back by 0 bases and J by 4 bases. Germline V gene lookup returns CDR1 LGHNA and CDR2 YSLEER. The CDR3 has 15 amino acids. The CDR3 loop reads CASSQETGLGTEAFF. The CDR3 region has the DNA TGCGCCAGCAGCCAAGAGACAGGGTTGGGCACTGAAGCTTTCTTT.

The CDR3 loop is CASSLDQLAAEQYF. CDR3 coding DNA: TGTGCCAGCAGCTTAGATCAACTAGCGGCCGAGCAGTACTTC. The V gene is TRBV11-3, the J gene TRBJ2-7; the match to TRBD2 covers 8 bases. V lost 0 bases and J lost 6; bases outside the gene matches: 4. Per germline, CDR1 SGHNT and CDR2 YENEEA. This CDR3 is built from 14 residues.

CDR3 DNA: TGTGCCAGCAGCTTCAAGGGGGCAGGGGAGCAGTACTTC. Residues: CASSFKGAGEQYF. This chain links TRBV5-6 with TRBJ2-5; 7 bases are a match to TRBD1. There are 13 residues in the CDR3. Germline V lookup: CDR1 SGHDT, CDR2 YYEEEE. With V trimmed by 2 bases and J by 11 bases, 9 bases remained unmatched.

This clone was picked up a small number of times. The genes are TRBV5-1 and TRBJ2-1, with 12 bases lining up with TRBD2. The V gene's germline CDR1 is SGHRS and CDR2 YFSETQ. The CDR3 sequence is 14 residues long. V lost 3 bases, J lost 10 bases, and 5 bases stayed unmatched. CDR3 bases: TGCGCCAGCAGCTACGAACTAGCGGGAGGAGAGCAGTTCTTC. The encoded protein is CASSYELAGGEQFF.

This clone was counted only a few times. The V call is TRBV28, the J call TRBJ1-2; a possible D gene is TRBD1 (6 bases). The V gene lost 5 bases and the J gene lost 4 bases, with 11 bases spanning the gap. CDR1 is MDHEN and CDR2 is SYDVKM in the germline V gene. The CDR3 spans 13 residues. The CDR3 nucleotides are TGTGCCAGCAGTAAGGGACACGTCTATGGCTACACCTTC. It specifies CASSKGHVYGYTF.

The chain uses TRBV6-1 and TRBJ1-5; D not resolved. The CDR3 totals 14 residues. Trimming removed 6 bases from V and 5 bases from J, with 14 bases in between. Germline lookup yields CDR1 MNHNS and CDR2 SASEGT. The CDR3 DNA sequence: TGTGCCAGCAGGTCCGGGTACTTCGATCAGCCCCAGCATTTT. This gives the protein CASRSGYFDQPQHF.

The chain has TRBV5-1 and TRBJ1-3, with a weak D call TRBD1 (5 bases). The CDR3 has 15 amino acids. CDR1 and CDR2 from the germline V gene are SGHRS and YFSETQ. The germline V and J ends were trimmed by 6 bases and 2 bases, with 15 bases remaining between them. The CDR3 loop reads CASKMGVAAGNTIYF. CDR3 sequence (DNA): TGCGCCAGCAAAATGGGGGTTGCTGCTGGAAACACCATATATTTT.

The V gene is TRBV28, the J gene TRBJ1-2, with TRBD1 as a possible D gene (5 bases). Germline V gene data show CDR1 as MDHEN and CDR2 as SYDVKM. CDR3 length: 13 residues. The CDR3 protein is CAVLTGGVYGYTF. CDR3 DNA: TGTGCAGTTCTTACCGGGGGTGTCTATGGCTACACCTTC.

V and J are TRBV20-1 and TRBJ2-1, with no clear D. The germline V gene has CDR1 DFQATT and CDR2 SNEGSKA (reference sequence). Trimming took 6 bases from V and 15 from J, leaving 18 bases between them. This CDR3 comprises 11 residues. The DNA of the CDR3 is TGCAGTGCCCCAGCCCCGGGCTGGAGGTTCTTC. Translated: CSAPAPGWRFF.

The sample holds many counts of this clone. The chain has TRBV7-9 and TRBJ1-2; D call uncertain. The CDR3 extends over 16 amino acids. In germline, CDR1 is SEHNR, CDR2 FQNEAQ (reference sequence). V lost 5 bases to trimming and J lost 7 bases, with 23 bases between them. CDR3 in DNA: TGTGCCAGCAGCCCCGGAGGAGGACCCCGGGCAGGTGGCTACACCTTC. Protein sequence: CASSPGGGPRAGGYTF.

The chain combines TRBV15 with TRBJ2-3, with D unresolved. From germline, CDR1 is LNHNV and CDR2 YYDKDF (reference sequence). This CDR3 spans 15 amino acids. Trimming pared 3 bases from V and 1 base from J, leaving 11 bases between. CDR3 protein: CATSSFRGRTDTQYF. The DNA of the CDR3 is TGTGCCACCAGCAGCTTTAGAGGACGCACAGATACGCAGTATTTT.

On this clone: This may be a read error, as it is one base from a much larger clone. The CDR3 DNA is TGTGCCAGCAGAGTTCAGGGCACAGATACGCAGTATTTT. Translation: CASRVQGTDTQYF. This sequence joins TRBV27 and TRBJ2-3; D not resolved. The ends were cut back, 6 bases at V and 1 base at J, with 8 bases in the middle. The germline gives CDR1 MNHEY, CDR2 SMNVEV (reference sequence). The CDR3 has 13 residues.

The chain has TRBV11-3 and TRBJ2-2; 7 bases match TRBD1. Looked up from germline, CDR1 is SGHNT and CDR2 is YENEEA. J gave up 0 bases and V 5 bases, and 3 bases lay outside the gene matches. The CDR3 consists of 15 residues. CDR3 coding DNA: TGTGCCAGCAGCCCCGGGACAGCGAACACCGGGGAGCTGTTTTTT. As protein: CASSPGTANTGELFF.

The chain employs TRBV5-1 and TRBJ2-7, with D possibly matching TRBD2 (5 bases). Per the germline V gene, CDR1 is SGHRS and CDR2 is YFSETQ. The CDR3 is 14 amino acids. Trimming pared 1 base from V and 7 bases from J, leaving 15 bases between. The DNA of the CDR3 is TGCGCCAGCAGCTTGCTTCCGGGATCGGGAGAGCAGTACTTC. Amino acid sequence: CASSLLPGSGEQYF.

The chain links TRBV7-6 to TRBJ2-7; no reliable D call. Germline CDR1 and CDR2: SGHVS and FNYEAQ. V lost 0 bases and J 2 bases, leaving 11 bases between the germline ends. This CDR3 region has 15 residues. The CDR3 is CASSLASGPTYEQYF. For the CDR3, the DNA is TGTGCCAGCAGCTTAGCTTCCGGGCCGACCTACGAGCAGTACTTC.

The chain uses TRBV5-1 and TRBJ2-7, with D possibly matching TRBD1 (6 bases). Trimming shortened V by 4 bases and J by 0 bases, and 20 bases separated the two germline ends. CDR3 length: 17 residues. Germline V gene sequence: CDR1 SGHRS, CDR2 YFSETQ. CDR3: CASSAAGYRDTSYEQYF. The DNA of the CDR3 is TGCGCCAGCAGCGCGGCAGGGTACCGGGACACCTCCTACGAGCAGTACTTC.

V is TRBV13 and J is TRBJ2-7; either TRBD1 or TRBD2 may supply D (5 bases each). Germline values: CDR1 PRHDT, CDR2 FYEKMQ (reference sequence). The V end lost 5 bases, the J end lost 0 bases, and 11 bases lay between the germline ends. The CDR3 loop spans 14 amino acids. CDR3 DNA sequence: TGTGCCAGCAGCCAAGGGACCCTCTCCTACGAGCAGTACTTC. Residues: CASSQGTLSYEQYF.

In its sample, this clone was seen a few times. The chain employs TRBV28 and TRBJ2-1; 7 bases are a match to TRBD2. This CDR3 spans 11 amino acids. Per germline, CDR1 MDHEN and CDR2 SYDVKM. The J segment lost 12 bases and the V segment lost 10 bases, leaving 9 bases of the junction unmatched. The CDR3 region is CATLTGLRQFF. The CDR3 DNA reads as TGTGCCACATTAACGGGACTACGGCAGTTCTTC.

The CDR3 DNA is TGTGCCAGCAGCTTAGTGACAGACGCTTACTATGGCTACACCTTC. Its translation: CASSLVTDAYYGYTF. This chain joins TRBV7-2 and TRBJ1-2, with D possibly TRBD1 on 5 matching bases. Per germline, CDR1 SGHTA and CDR2 FQGNSA. The length of the CDR3 is 15 residues. The V end lost 1 base, the J end lost 3 bases, and 12 bases lay between the germline ends.

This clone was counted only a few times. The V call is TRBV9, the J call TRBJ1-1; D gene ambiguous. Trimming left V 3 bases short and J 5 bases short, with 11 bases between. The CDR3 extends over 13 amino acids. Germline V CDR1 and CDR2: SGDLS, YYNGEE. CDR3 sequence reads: CASSAEARTEAFF. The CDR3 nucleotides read TGTGCCAGCAGCGCCGAAGCGAGGACTGAAGCTTTCTTT.

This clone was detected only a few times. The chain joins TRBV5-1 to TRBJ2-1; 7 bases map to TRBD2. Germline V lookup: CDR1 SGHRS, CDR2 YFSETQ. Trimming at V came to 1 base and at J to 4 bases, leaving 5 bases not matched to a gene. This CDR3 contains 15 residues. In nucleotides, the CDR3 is TGCGCCAGCAGCTTGTTGGGGGGGTTATACAATGAGCAGTTCTTC. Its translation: CASSLLGGLYNEQFF.

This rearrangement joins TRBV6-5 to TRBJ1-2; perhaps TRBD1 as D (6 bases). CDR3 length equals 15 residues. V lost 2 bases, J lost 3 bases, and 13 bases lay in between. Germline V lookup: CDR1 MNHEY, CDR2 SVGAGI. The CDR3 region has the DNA TGTGCCAGCAGTTACGGTCTAGGGGGACACTATGGCTACACCTTC. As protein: CASSYGLGGHYGYTF.

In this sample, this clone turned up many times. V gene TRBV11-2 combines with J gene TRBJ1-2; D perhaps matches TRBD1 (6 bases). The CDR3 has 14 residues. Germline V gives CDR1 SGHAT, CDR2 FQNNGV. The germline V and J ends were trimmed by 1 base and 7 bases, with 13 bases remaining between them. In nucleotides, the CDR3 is TGTGCCAGCAGCTTAGGTCGGGGGCAACGTGGCTACACCTTC. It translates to CASSLGRGQRGYTF.